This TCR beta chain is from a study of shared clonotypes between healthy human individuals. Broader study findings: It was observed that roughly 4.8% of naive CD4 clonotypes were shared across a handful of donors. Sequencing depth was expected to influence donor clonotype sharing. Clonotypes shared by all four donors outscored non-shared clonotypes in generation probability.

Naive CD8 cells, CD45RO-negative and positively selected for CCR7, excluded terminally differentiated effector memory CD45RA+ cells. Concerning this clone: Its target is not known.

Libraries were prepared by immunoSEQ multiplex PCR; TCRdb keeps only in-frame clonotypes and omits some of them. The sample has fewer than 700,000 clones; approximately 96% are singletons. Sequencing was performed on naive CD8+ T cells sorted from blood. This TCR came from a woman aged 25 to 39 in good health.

This CDR3 reads CSAPIALGGGYTF. DNA for the CDR3: TGCAGCGCACCGATTGCTTTAGGCGGTGGCTACACCTTC. The rearrangement links TRBV29-1 to TRBJ1-2; D is unresolved. Germline CDR1 reads SQVTM; CDR2 reads ANQGSEA. The CDR3 covers 13 residues. Trimming cost V 7 bases and J 7 bases, with 19 bases left between them.